The 23 T cell receptor beta chains below were found in one sample sequenced in a study of vaccination and CD4 T cells after COVID-19. The treatment: approximately nine-day PBMC culture with coronavirus spike peptide pools or control peptides (ViraFEST assay). CD4+ T cells of the unexposed donor were collected before the COVID-19 pandemic (2011-2018). For these receptors, no antigen is known. Sequencing of DNA taken from cultured CD4+ T cells relied on the Oncomine TCR Beta short-read assay. Someone extracted genomic DNA from cultured CD4+ T cells. TCRdb processed the PCR reads anew with MiXCR; each CDR3 protein has one entry. This repertoire shows fewer than 7,000 distinct CDR3 sequences, approximately 35% found once; its top ten account for over 35%. The sequenced sample was CD4+ T cells from blood, cultured in vitro. The receptors were sampled from a human donor in good health.

The CDR3 DNA reads TGTGCCAGCAGTTACGGGACAGGGGGCTTTAATAGCAATCAGCCCCAGCATTTT. Its translation is CASSYGTGGFNSNQPQHF. V gene TRBV6-5 combines with J gene TRBJ1-5; 12 bases map to TRBD1. Germline V gene sequence: CDR1 MNHEY, CDR2 SVGAGI. Trimming cost V 2 bases and J 0 bases; bases outside gene matches: 5. The CDR3 length is 18 residues.

This clonotype was counted a single time. The rearrangement joins TRBV11-2 to TRBJ1-1, with D possibly matching TRBD1 (6 bases). The CDR3 runs to 13 residues. Trimming shortened V by 1 base and J by 7 bases, and 10 bases separated the two germline ends. The V gene's germline CDR1 is SGHAT and CDR2 FQNNGV. The DNA of the CDR3 is TGTGCCAGCAGCTTAGTCACAGGGTATGAAGCTTTCTTT. Its protein is CASSLVTGYEAFF.

This clonotype was detected a few times. V and J are TRBV28 and TRBJ1-6, with 9 bases identical to TRBD1. The CDR3 has 15 amino acids. Germline V gives CDR1 MDHEN, CDR2 SYDVKM. V gave up 7 bases and J gave up 8 bases; unmatched junction bases: 9. The CDR3 region has the DNA TGTGCCAGCACCTCACCACAGGGGGCGGATTCACCCCTCCACTTT. Its protein is CASTSPQGADSPLHF.

This chain links TRBV11-2 with TRBJ2-5, with TRBD1 as a possible D gene (5 bases). With 5 bases removed from V and 1 base from J, the gap between germline ends came to 8 bases. The CDR3 is 13 residues long. CDR1 and CDR2 from the germline V gene are SGHAT and FQNNGV. The CDR3 DNA reads TGTGCCAGCAGCAGGACACCCCAAGAGACCCAGTACTTC. This codes for CASSRTPQETQYF.

This clonotype appeared a few times. This chain links TRBV2 with TRBJ2-7, with 13 nucleotides matching TRBD2. CDR1 is SNHLY and CDR2 is FYNNEI in the germline V gene. This CDR3 contains 13 residues. V lost 9 bases and J lost 5; bases outside the gene matches: 4. CDR3: CARRLAGGNEQYF. The DNA for the CDR3 is TGTGCCAGAAGACTAGCGGGAGGCAACGAGCAGTACTTC.

This clonotype was seen a handful of times. The chain couples TRBV2 to TRBJ1-2; D is unresolved. Deletions cut 5 bases from V and 6 bases from J, with 16 bases between. Germline lookup yields CDR1 SNHLY and CDR2 FYNNEI. CDR3 length: 14 amino acids. The CDR3: CASSPPGSLDGYTF. CDR3 coding DNA: TGTGCCAGCAGTCCTCCGGGCAGCCTAGATGGCTACACCTTC.

This chain links TRBV6-1 with TRBJ1-6; D ambiguous. The CDR3 totals 12 residues. V was pared by 6 bases and J by 4 bases, with 4 bases between. The germline V gene encodes CDR1 MNHNS and CDR2 SASEGT. The CDR3 DNA sequence: TGTGCCAGCAGCCGGTATAATTCACCCCTCCACTTT. This codes for CASSRYNSPLHF.

This sequence joins TRBV20-1 and TRBJ2-1, with TRBD2 matching over 12 bases. The CDR3 sequence is 15 residues long. The V gene end was trimmed by 4 bases and the J gene end by 1 base; junction bases not matched to a gene: 2. Germline loops: CDR1 DFQATT, CDR2 SNEGSKA (reference sequence). The CDR3 loop reads CSAKLAGGSYNEQFF. DNA of the CDR3: TGCAGTGCTAAGCTAGCGGGAGGGTCCTACAATGAGCAGTTCTTC.

This clonotype has a handful of counts. The chain joins TRBV28 to TRBJ1-6, with a possible D match to TRBD1 (5 bases). This CDR3 is built from 17 residues. The germline V and J ends were trimmed by 1 base and 0 bases, with 10 bases remaining between them. The V gene's germline CDR1 is MDHEN and CDR2 SYDVKM. CDR3 coding DNA: TGTGCCAGCAGTTTATTCAAGGGGAGCTCCTATAATTCACCCCTCCACTTT. Translation: CASSLFKGSSYNSPLHF.

This clonotype was found a few times. This chain connects TRBV20-1 to TRBJ1-2; 7 bases line up with TRBD1. Germline V gene sequence: CDR1 DFQATT, CDR2 SNEGSKA (reference sequence). CDR3 size: 14 residues. Trimming took 4 bases from V and 3 from J; bases not matched to a gene: 8. The DNA of the CDR3 is TGCAGTGCTATCTCCTACGACAGGGACTATGGCTACACCTTC. It codes for CSAISYDRDYGYTF.

This clonotype turned up a few times. The chain employs TRBV30 and TRBJ1-2, with D possibly TRBD1 on 6 matching bases. The CDR3 extends over 13 amino acids. Trimming left V 0 bases short and J 4 bases short, with 9 bases between. Germline CDR1 GTSNPN, CDR2 SVGIG (reference sequence). The CDR3 sequence: CAWSVGQTYGYTF. As DNA, the CDR3 is TGTGCCTGGAGTGTAGGACAGACCTATGGCTACACCTTC.

V and J are TRBV20-1 and TRBJ2-3, with D uncertain. Between the trimmed V and J ends, which lost 3 bases and 0 bases, there was a span of 7 bases. There are 13 residues in the CDR3. The germline CDR1 and CDR2 sequences are DFQATT and SNEGSKA (reference sequence). In DNA form, the CDR3 reads TGCAGTGCTAGGGTTGCTAGCACAGATACGCAGTATTTT. It specifies CSARVASTDTQYF.

The rearrangement uses TRBV5-1 and TRBJ2-5, with TRBD2 identical over 7 bases. The CDR3 totals 13 residues. V trimming: 4 bases; J trimming: 4 bases; junction bases outside the gene matches: 4. Germline assignment: CDR1 SGHRS and CDR2 YFSETQ. The CDR3 sequence: CASSLGEGETQYF. The CDR3 nucleotides are TGCGCCAGCAGCCTGGGGGAGGGAGAGACCCAGTACTTC.

V gene TRBV18 combines with J gene TRBJ2-7; a possible D gene is TRBD2 (5 bases). Trimming stripped 0 bases from V and 1 base from J, with 10 bases between. This CDR3 is built from 15 residues. Germline values: CDR1 KGHSH, CDR2 LQKENI. The DNA of the CDR3 is TGTGCCAGCTCACCACCTAGCGTCGATTCCTACGAGCAGTACTTC. Translated, it gives CASSPPSVDSYEQYF.

The gene calls are TRBV20-1 and TRBJ1-5, with D possibly TRBD1 on 6 matching bases. The V end was cut by 3 bases, the J end by 1 base, with 13 bases between. CDR1 is DFQATT, CDR2 SNEGSKA, per germline (reference sequence). This CDR3 has 15 amino acids. The CDR3 region has the DNA TGCAGTGCTAGTCGCGGGGGCGCAAGCAATCAGCCCCAGCATTTT. Its protein product is CSASRGGASNQPQHF.

This clonotype was seen more than once but under ten times. The genes are TRBV28 and TRBJ2-7, with 8 bases aligning to TRBD2. The germline gives CDR1 MDHEN, CDR2 SYDVKM. The CDR3 covers 18 residues. Losses at the gene ends were 5 bases for V and 0 bases for J; bases not matched to a gene: 15. The CDR3 region is CASSPGGWGRRSSYEQYF. CDR3 in DNA: TGTGCCAGCAGTCCGGGGGGGTGGGGGAGGAGGAGCTCCTACGAGCAGTACTTC.

The CDR3 loop reads CASSLVGWTYEQYF. CDR3 sequence (DNA): TGTGCCAGCAGCTTGGTGGGTTGGACCTACGAGCAGTACTTC. This chain links TRBV5-8 with TRBJ2-7; the D is unclear. The germline gives CDR1 SGHTS, CDR2 YDEGEE. V lost 0 bases, J lost 2 bases, and 9 bases lay in between. This CDR3 contains 14 residues.

As to this clonotype: An end of the junction does not agree with germline; a read error may underlie this. V is TRBV27 and J is TRBJ2-1; unclear D gene. In germline, CDR1 is MNHEY, CDR2 SMNVEV (reference sequence). The CDR3 length is 14 residues. CDR3 in amino acids: CASTPSLFNGELFF. The CDR3 nucleotides read TGTGCCAGCACGCCTTCACTGTTTAACGGTGAGCTGTTCTTC.

The V gene is TRBV28, the J gene TRBJ2-5; D remains ambiguous. Germline V CDR1 and CDR2: MDHEN, SYDVKM. This CDR3 is built from 16 residues. V lost 6 bases to trimming and J lost 4 bases, with 21 bases between them. The CDR3 region has the DNA TGTGCCAGCAGCTCTAAGTTCCCGACGTTGGGAGAGACCCAGTACTTC. Its translation: CASSSKFPTLGETQYF. Variable domain in full (rest from reference TRBV28 and TRBJ2-5): DVKVTQSSRYLVKRTGEKVFLECVQDMDHENMFWYRQDPGLGLRLIYFSYDVKMKEKGDIPEGYSVSREKKERFSLILESASTNQTSMYLCASSSKFPTLGETQYFGPGTRLLVL.

This clonotype was seen a handful of times. The V gene is TRBV6-5, the J gene TRBJ2-3; 8 bases align to TRBD2. Germline V gene lookup returns CDR1 MNHEY and CDR2 SVGAGI. The CDR3 runs 15 residues. V shed 2 bases, J shed 4 bases, and the junction held 5 bases outside the gene matches. The CDR3 sequence: CASSYLPGGPDTQYF. In DNA form, the CDR3 reads TGTGCCAGCAGTTACCTCCCGGGGGGGCCAGATACGCAGTATTTT.

The chain employs TRBV6-1 and TRBJ1-3; 7 nucleotides match TRBD1. V dropped 8 bases and J dropped 8; count of bases not matched to a gene: 12. This CDR3 comprises 14 residues. Germline V gives CDR1 MNHNS, CDR2 SASEGT. The CDR3 DNA reads TGTGCCAGCCTCCGACTAACAGGGGAGTACACCATATATTTT. Its translation is CASLRLTGEYTIYF.

The chain uses TRBV7-3 and TRBJ2-6, with D hard to call. CDR3 length: 17 amino acids. V was trimmed by 5 bases and J by 0 bases, leaving 14 bases between them. CDR1 and CDR2 (germline): SGHTA, FQGTGA. This CDR3 reads CASSPQLVGSGANVLTF. CDR3 DNA: TGTGCCAGCAGCCCCCAACTGGTGGGCTCTGGGGCCAACGTCCTGACTTTC. The whole variable domain, filled in from reference TRBV7-3 and TRBJ2-6, reads GAGVSQTPSNKVTEKGKYVELRCDPISGHTALYWYRQSLGQGPEFLIYFQGTGAADDSGLPNDRFFAVRPEGSVSTLKIQRTERGDSAVYLCASSPQLVGSGANVLTFGAGSRLTVL.

This rearrangement joins TRBV12-3 or TRBV12-4 to TRBJ1-1; D is ambiguous. The ends were cut back, 2 bases at V and 4 bases at J, with 8 bases in the middle. The length of the CDR3 is 13 residues. CDR3: CASSLHVSTEAFF. The CDR3 DNA is TGTGCCAGCAGTTTACATGTCAGCACTGAAGCTTTCTTT.